The 3 T cell receptor beta chains below all came from one sample that was sequenced in a study of OX40 agonist ivuxolimab in advanced cancers. Library prep was done by the immunoSEQ multiplex PCR assay. This immuneACCESS table, as held by TCRdb, lists in-frame sequences with V and J called but not all clones. Of the missing ones, under half trace to an unresolved V gene in checked studies; the others have no known cause. This sample lists 15,000 to 20,000 clones; roughly 88% were detected once. The ten biggest clones cover around half of the sample. This sample comprised CD4+ or CD8+ T cells sorted from blood, obtained in a trial of the OX40 agonist ivuxolimab. These receptors originate from an adult with an advanced solid tumor such as melanoma, head and neck, liver or kidney cancer.

The CDR3 reads CASSLPLAGSYNEQFF. The CDR3, as DNA: TGTGCCAGCAGTTTACCCCTAGCGGGATCCTACAATGAGCAGTTCTTC. The chain carries TRBV27 and TRBJ2-1; 9 bases agree with TRBD2. Germline values: CDR1 MNHEY, CDR2 SMNVEV (reference sequence). With V trimmed by 2 bases and J by 1 base, 3 bases remained unmatched. This CDR3 contains 16 residues.

As regards this clone: One end of the junction is discordant with germline, which a read error may explain. The chain is built from TRBV7-7 and TRBJ1-2, with no clear D. The CDR3 covers 14 residues. Germline lookup yields CDR1 SSHAT and CDR2 FNYEAQ (reference sequence). The CDR3 sequence: CASSLEVRDYGYTF. CDR3 nucleotides: TGTGCTAGCAGCTTAGAGGTCCGGGATTATGGCTACACCTTC.

The chain carries TRBV28 and TRBJ1-3; D perhaps matches TRBD1 (5 bases). The CDR3 has 15 residues. Germline CDR1 MDHEN, CDR2 SYDVKM. Trimming pared 2 bases from V and 4 bases from J, leaving 12 bases between. This CDR3 reads CASSLDGGPGNTIYF. The CDR3 DNA reads as TGTGCCAGCAGTTTAGATGGGGGACCGGGAAACACCATATATTTT. The entire variable domain, with the rest obtained from reference TRBV28 and TRBJ1-3, is as follows: DVKVTQSSRYLVKRTGEKVFLECVQDMDHENMFWYRQDPGLGLRLIYFSYDVKMKEKGDIPEGYSVSREKKERFSLILESASTNQTSMYLCASSLDGGPGNTIYFGEGSWLTVV.